These 7 T cell receptor beta chains originate from one sample sequenced in a study of cytomegalovirus exposure and HLA in healthy donors. 60 Vbeta and 13 Jbeta primers were used in PCR. Sequenced by immunoSEQ multiplex PCR; TCRdb stores in-frame clones only, minus some. The repertoire holds some 100,000 clones, about 79% seen once, with 2.5% to 3.5% in the top ten. The sample consisted of PBMCs. The receptors originated from a male donor in good health and CMV-seropositive.

The rearrangement links TRBV4-1 to TRBJ1-5, with unresolved D. This CDR3 has 15 amino acids. Per germline, CDR1 MGHRA and CDR2 YSYEKL. Between the trimmed V and J ends, which lost 5 bases and 5 bases, there was a span of 16 bases. This chain's CDR3 is CASSGSQSAYQPQHF. CDR3 DNA sequence: TGCGCCAGCAGCGGATCCCAGAGCGCGTATCAGCCCCAGCATTTT.

This chain uses TRBV5-6 with TRBJ2-1; D unresolved. The ends were cut back, 1 base at V and 8 bases at J, with 28 bases in the middle. Germline V gives CDR1 SGHDT, CDR2 YYEEEE. The CDR3 is 19 residues long. The CDR3 region is CASSLIGSAHYTTFDEQFF. The CDR3 coding sequence is TGTGCCAGCAGCTTGATCGGTAGTGCTCACTATACTACCTTCGATGAGCAGTTCTTC.

The chain uses TRBV10-1 and TRBJ2-1; 8 nucleotides match TRBD1. Trimming at V came to 2 bases and at J to 4 bases, leaving 4 bases not matched to a gene. The CDR3 is made up of 15 amino acids. Germline V CDR1 and CDR2: WNHNN, SYGVQD (reference sequence). CDR3 in amino acids: CASSEAGTGYNEQFF. DNA of the CDR3: TGCGCCAGCAGTGAGGCCGGGACAGGATACAATGAGCAGTTCTTC.

J is TRBJ2-2 and V is TRBV5-1; 13 bases map to TRBD2. The CDR3 sequence is 16 residues long. J gave up 4 bases and V 7 bases, and 7 bases lay outside the gene matches. The germline V gene encodes CDR1 SGHRS and CDR2 YFSETQ. The CDR3 DNA sequence: TGCGCCAGCCAAGGACTAGCGGGGGCTTTCACCGGGGAGCTGTTTTTT. This sequence encodes CASQGLAGAFTGELFF.

The chain combines TRBV30 with TRBJ1-5; 9 bases align to TRBD1. This CDR3 comprises 15 residues. Germline V CDR1 and CDR2: GTSNPN, SVGIG (reference sequence). Germline trimming cut 0 bases from V and 3 bases from J; bases unmatched to any gene: 3. The CDR3 spells CAWSVGTGNNQPQHF. CDR3 DNA sequence: TGTGCCTGGAGTGTCGGGACAGGGAACAATCAGCCCCAGCATTTT.

The chain is built from TRBV4-1 and TRBJ2-3; 8 bases line up with TRBD2. V lost 0 bases to trimming and J lost 4 bases; unmatched junction nucleotides: 9. The CDR3 is 17 residues long. Looked up from germline, CDR1 is MGHRA and CDR2 is YSYEKL. The DNA of the CDR3 is TGCGCCAGCAGCCAAGATTTGAGCGGGGGCCACCCAGATACGCAGTATTTT. It is translated as CASSQDLSGGHPDTQYF.

The chain uses TRBV30 and TRBJ2-5, with TRBD1 matching over 8 bases. The J call may be incorrect, as the DNA end agrees better with TRBJ2-7. Germline V gene lookup returns CDR1 GTSNPN and CDR2 SVGIG (reference sequence). There are 12 residues in the CDR3. The DNA of the CDR3 is TGTGCCTGGAGAGGACAGGGCTACGAGCAGTACTTC. This translates into CAWRGQGYEQYF.